These 13 T cell receptor beta chains were sequenced from one sample in a study of beta chain features in type 1 diabetes. The authors reverse transcribed all of the isolated RNA, so sequencing captured expressed TCRB transcripts. Only in-frame clones appear in the TCRdb table, and some are missing; sequencing was by immunoSEQ multiplex PCR. The sample contains under 150,000 clones, 15% to 20% of which appear only once. Their antigens remain unidentified. Study-wide findings and caveats: Significant though moderate, a shortening of TCRB CDR3s appeared in all four CD4+ subsets of Type 1 diabetes patients.

The sequencing input was central memory CD4+ T cells from blood. These receptors came from a man younger than 35 with type 1 diabetes.

The genes are TRBV6-1 and TRBJ1-2; D gene uncertain. Germline CDR1 and CDR2: MNHNS and SASEGT. The CDR3 is made up of 11 amino acids. The V and J ends lost 9 bases and 8 bases respectively, with 13 bases between them. Written as DNA, the CDR3 is TGTGCCAGTTCCGTCGATAGGGGCTACACCTTC. Translating gives CASSVDRGYTF.

The chain recombines TRBV6-6 with TRBJ2-5; 14 bases are a match to TRBD2. Germline V gives CDR1 MNHNY, CDR2 SVGAGI (reference sequence). The CDR3 covers 15 residues. Germline trimming cut 9 bases from V and 5 bases from J; bases unmatched to any gene: 8. This chain's CDR3 is CASGTSGGTRETQYF. The CDR3 nucleotides read TGTGCCAGTGGGACTAGCGGGGGTACGCGGGAGACCCAGTACTTC.

This clone was counted a few times. The chain is built from TRBV28 and TRBJ2-3; 8 bases align to TRBD2. Germline values: CDR1 MDHEN, CDR2 SYDVKM. V lost 10 bases, J lost 2 bases, and 11 bases stayed unmatched. The CDR3 consists of 15 residues. This CDR3 reads CATSWTGGATDTQYF. The CDR3 DNA is TGTGCCACCTCATGGACCGGGGGGGCCACAGATACGCAGTATTTT.

The chain links TRBV6-5 to TRBJ2-1; tentatively, D is TRBD1 or TRBD2 (5 bases each). The CDR3 covers 14 residues. The ends were cut back, 9 bases at V and 2 bases at J, with 14 bases in the middle. Germline values: CDR1 MNHEY, CDR2 SVGAGI. The CDR3 DNA follows: TGTGCCAGTACCCGGGACGTTGCCTACAATGAGCAGTTCTTC. It yields the protein CASTRDVAYNEQFF.

The V gene is TRBV30, the J gene TRBJ1-1, with D unresolved. CDR3 size: 14 residues. V shed 0 bases and J shed 5 bases, with 13 bases lying between them. Germline values: CDR1 GTSNPN, CDR2 SVGIG (reference sequence). This CDR3 reads CAWSVGTRGTEAFF. The CDR3 DNA reads TGTGCCTGGAGTGTAGGCACTCGAGGAACTGAAGCTTTCTTT.

Ten or more counts support this clone. This chain connects TRBV29-1 to TRBJ2-2, with 8 bases fitting TRBD2. Unmatched junction bases numbered 5, after V lost 7 bases and J lost 1 base. The CDR3 consists of 14 residues. The V gene's germline CDR1 is SQVTM and CDR2 ANQGSEA. This CDR3 reads CSARSGGNTGELFF. Here the CDR3 DNA reads TGCAGCGCCCGCAGCGGGGGGAACACCGGGGAGCTGTTTTTT.

The chain uses TRBV7-9 and TRBJ2-7; D is possibly TRBD1 (5 bases). CDR1 is SEHNR and CDR2 is FQNEAQ in the germline V gene (reference sequence). The CDR3 covers 13 residues. V was trimmed by 5 bases and J by 1 base, leaving 9 bases between them. This CDR3 is CASSPTVSYEQYF. CDR3 bases: TGTGCCAGCAGCCCGACAGTTTCCTACGAGCAGTACTTC.

This clone was seen only a few times. The chain couples TRBV7-2 to TRBJ2-3; D is unclear. Trimming took off 1 base at V and 12 bases at J, with 14 bases between the two ends. The CDR3 runs to 13 residues. Per the germline V gene, CDR1 is SGHTA and CDR2 is FQGNSA. CDR3 protein: CASSLGVKGAQYF. CDR3 nucleotides: TGTGCCAGCAGCTTAGGGGTAAAAGGAGCTCAGTATTTT.

The chain has TRBV6-5 and TRBJ2-7; D is perhaps TRBD2 (6 bases). The V end was cut by 0 bases, the J end by 0 bases, with 9 bases between. CDR3 length equals 15 residues. Germline assignment: CDR1 MNHEY and CDR2 SVGAGI. The CDR3 here is CASSYSRGSSYEQYF. CDR3 coding DNA: TGTGCCAGCAGTTACTCGCGGGGTAGCTCCTACGAGCAGTACTTC.

This clone was seen more than once but under ten times. The V and J genes are TRBV18 and TRBJ2-5; D might be TRBD2 (6 bases). CDR1 KGHSH and CDR2 LQKENI come from the germline V gene. This CDR3 spans 17 amino acids. Deletions cut 1 base from V and 5 bases from J, with 20 bases between. As DNA, the CDR3 is TGTGCCAGCTCACCACGTTCAGCAGCACGCCGGGAGGAGACCCAGTACTTC. Translating gives CASSPRSAARREETQYF.

V gene TRBV11-3 combines with J gene TRBJ2-1, with D maybe TRBD2 (6 bases). Germline V gives CDR1 SGHNT, CDR2 YENEEA. The CDR3 covers 14 residues. Trimming pared 5 bases from V and 6 bases from J, leaving 14 bases between. Here the CDR3 DNA reads TGTGCCAGCAGCCCACGCTTGGGAGGCAATGAGCAGTTCTTC. This translates into CASSPRLGGNEQFF.

This clone was detected a few times. This sequence joins TRBV28 and TRBJ2-7; a weak D match, TRBD1 (6 bases). Trimming stripped 6 bases from V and 5 bases from J, with 17 bases between. CDR3 length equals 14 residues. CDR1 MDHEN and CDR2 SYDVKM come from the germline V gene. CDR3 in amino acids: CASSPPQGPDEQYF. DNA of the CDR3: TGTGCCAGCAGCCCCCCTCAGGGGCCAGACGAGCAGTACTTC.

Comment on this clone: A read error is likely here: a far larger clone is one base away. The V gene is TRBV29-1, the J gene TRBJ2-2, with TRBD1 as a possible D gene (6 bases). Between the trimmed V and J ends, which lost 6 bases and 5 bases, there was a span of 19 bases. The CDR3 extends over 15 amino acids. Germline CDR1 reads SQVTM; CDR2 reads ANQGSEA. As DNA, the CDR3 is TGCAGCGTGAGACAGGTGGCGGACGGGACCGGGGAGCTGTTTTTT. Translation: CSVRQVADGTGELFF.